This is a list of T cell receptor beta chains from one sample in a study of radiotherapy plus CTLA-4 blockade in lung cancer. Assay: immunoSEQ multiplex PCR; the TCRdb copy retains only in-frame clones and omits some. The profile shows about 24,000 clones, over 55% of them singletons. The source was peripheral blood, collected from a patient treated with radiotherapy plus ipilimumab. These receptors came from a human donor with non-small cell lung cancer whose response to radiotherapy plus ipilimumab could not be evaluated. Both conserved end residues are part of each CDR3. D genes are given only for firm matches. A row's size may be missing; if present it is once, few, many or a size class.

v_call,clone_size,d_call,j_call,cdr3_length,cdr3_nt,cdr3_aa
TRBV28,-,TRBD2,TRBJ2-7,16,TGTGCCAGCACCATCGGGGGGGCTGGAAGACTGGGCGAGCAGTACTTC,CASTIGGAGRLGEQYF
TRBV19,once,TRBD1,TRBJ1-2,16,TGTGCCAGTAGTATACTTGCGGCAGGGGGCACAGATGGCTACACCTTC,CASSILAAGGTDGYTF
TRBV7-2,few,TRBD2,TRBJ2-7,15,TGTGCCAGCAGCTTAGTTCGGGCGGGAGGGTACGAGCAGTACTTC,CASSLVRAGGYEQYF
TRBV14,few,-,TRBJ2-7,15,TGTGCCAGCAGCCAGAGTCCGGGAGAGTCCTACGAGCAGTACTTC,CASSQSPGESYEQYF
TRBV9,-,-,TRBJ1-1,14,TGCGCCAGCAGCGTCGGAGAGGGGAACACTGAAGCTTTCTTT,CASSVGEGNTEAFF
TRBV29-1,once,TRBD1,TRBJ2-5,15,TGCAGCGTTGAAGGTTCGGGACAGGGTGGTGAGACCCAGTACTTC,CSVEGSGQGGETQYF
TRBV25-1,-,-,TRBJ1-4,13,TGTGCCAGCAGTGTGACAGGCACCGAAAAACTGTTTTTT,CASSVTGTEKLFF
TRBV7-2,-,-,TRBJ2-7,13,TGTGCCAGCAGCTTTGGTGGGAGCTACGAGCAGTACTTC,CASSFGGSYEQYF
TRBV5-1,-,TRBD1,TRBJ2-3,16,TGCGCCAGCAGCTTGGGGGACAGGGGAAGCACAGATACGCAGTATTTT,CASSLGDRGSTDTQYF
TRBV15,-,-,TRBJ2-1,13,TGTGCCACCAGCCTCCAAGTCAGGGGTGAGCAGTTCTTC,CATSLQVRGEQFF
TRBV7-2,-,TRBD1,TRBJ2-7,14,TGTGCCAGCAGCTTGAGCAGGGGGCTGAGAGAGCAGTACTTC,CASSLSRGLREQYF
TRBV7-2,-,-,TRBJ2-5,15,TGTGCCAGCAGCTGGGGGGACTCGCTACAAGAGACCCAGTACTTC,CASSWGDSLQETQYF
TRBV9,-,-,TRBJ2-2,14,TGTGCCAGCAGCACCCGGGGGAACCCCGGGGAGCTGTTTTTT,CASSTRGNPGELFF
TRBV6-1,-,-,TRBJ1-5,14,TGTGCCAGCAGTGCCCAGGGGACGGCTCAGCCCCAGCATTTT,CASSAQGTAQPQHF
TRBV29-1,-,TRBD1,TRBJ1-2,15,TGCAGCGTTGTCAGGACAGGGGCCGATAACTATGGCTACACCTTC,CSVVRTGADNYGYTF
TRBV18,-,TRBD1,TRBJ2-1,14,TGTGCCAGCTCACCACGGGACAGTAGCTATGAGCAGTTCTTC,CASSPRDSSYEQFF
TRBV4-3,-,-,TRBJ2-3,14,TGCGCCAGCAGCCAAGACCGGCAGGCCTATACGCAGTATTTT,CASSQDRQAYTQYF
TRBV11-2,-,TRBD2,TRBJ2-3,15,TGTGCCAGCAGCTTAGATGTAGCGGGAGCAGATACGCAGTATTTT,CASSLDVAGADTQYF
TRBV30,large,-,TRBJ1-5,13,TGTGCCTGGAGCGTGAAGGGGAATCAGCCCCAGCATTTT,CAWSVKGNQPQHF
TRBV15,-,TRBD1,TRBJ1-1,15,TGTGCCACCAGCAGATTCGGACAGGCGAACACTGAAGCTTTCTTT,CATSRFGQANTEAFF
TRBV30,-,-,TRBJ1-1,13,TGTGCCTGGAGTGGACAGTTGAACACTGAAGCTTTCTTT,CAWSGQLNTEAFF
TRBV7-6,-,-,TRBJ1-1,13,TGTGCCAGCAGCTCGCGGTCGAACACTGAAGCTTTCTTT,CASSSRSNTEAFF
TRBV29-1,few,TRBD2,TRBJ2-7,13,TGCAGCGTGCAAAACGGGGGGTCCTACGAGCAGTACTTC,CSVQNGGSYEQYF
TRBV30,-,-,TRBJ2-5,15,TGTGCCTGGAGTAGGAAACCCGGAGCCCAAGAGACCCAGTACTTC,CAWSRKPGAQETQYF
TRBV28,-,-,TRBJ2-7,14,TGTGCCAGCACCCGGCCGGGTTTCTCCTACGAGCAGTACTTC,CASTRPGFSYEQYF
TRBV19,-,TRBD1,TRBJ2-1,14,TGTGCCAGTAGGAAGGGGGCTTTGGTGAACGAGCAGTTCTTC,CASRKGALVNEQFF
TRBV2,-,TRBD1,TRBJ1-1,14,TGTGCCACTACACAGGGGGCTGAGGGAACTGAAGCTTTCTTT,CATTQGAEGTEAFF
TRBV30,-,-,TRBJ1-3,15,TGTGCCTGGAGGGTGAAGCTATACTCTGGAAACACCATATATTTT,CAWRVKLYSGNTIYF
TRBV5-1,few,TRBD2,TRBJ2-7,12,TGCGCCAGCAGTTCTAGCGGTGACGAGCAGTACTTC,CASSSSGDEQYF
TRBV5-4,-,-,TRBJ1-1,14,TGTGCCAGCAGCTTGGCTCCGACAGACACTGAAGCTTTCTTT,CASSLAPTDTEAFF
TRBV14,-,TRBD1,TRBJ1-1,14,TGTGCCAGCAGCCTACAGGGGCGTAACACTGAAGCTTTCTTT,CASSLQGRNTEAFF
TRBV11-2,-,-,TRBJ2-3,15,TGTGCCAGCAGCTTCAACCGGGGGACCACAGATACGCAGTATTTT,CASSFNRGTTDTQYF
TRBV4-1,-,-,TRBJ1-1,14,TGCGCCAGCAGCCAAGCACTTCCTTCCACTGAAGCTTTCTTT,CASSQALPSTEAFF
TRBV6-6,-,TRBD2,TRBJ2-1,15,TGTGCCAGCAAGCCCGGGACTAGCGGGGCAAATGAGCAGTTCTTC,CASKPGTSGANEQFF
TRBV7-3,-,-,TRBJ1-1,13,TGTGCTAGCAGCTTACAGGGGAACACTGAAGCTTTCTTT,CASSLQGNTEAFF
TRBV6-1,-,-,TRBJ2-1,19,TGTGCCAGCAGTGAACGGTTTAGTGGGGACATCTCAACCTACAATGAGCAGTTCTTC,CASSERFSGDISTYNEQFF
TRBV29-1,-,TRBD1,TRBJ2-7,15,TGCAGCGTTGAACCCAGGGGGACAGGGAACTACGAGCAGTACTTC,CSVEPRGTGNYEQYF
TRBV5-1,-,TRBD1,TRBJ2-2,15,TGCGCCAGCAGCCCCCGGGACAGGGTAGCCGGGGAGCTGTTTTTT,CASSPRDRVAGELFF
TRBV5-6,few,-,TRBJ2-7,13,TGTGCCAGCAGCCCGATAACCCTACGAGGGCAGTACTTC,CASSPITLRGQYF
TRBV5-1,-,-,TRBJ2-1,14,TGCGCCAGCAGCTTGGACAGCTCCTACAATGAGCAGTTCTTC,CASSLDSSYNEQFF
TRBV5-6,few,TRBD1,TRBJ2-2,15,TGTGCCAGCAGCTTGCTGACAGGGTTCACCGGGGAGCTGTTTTTT,CASSLLTGFTGELFF
TRBV5-5,-,TRBD1,TRBJ2-7,13,TGTGCCAGCAGCTTGGCAGACAGGGTCGAGCAGTACTTC,CASSLADRVEQYF
TRBV28,once,-,TRBJ2-5,13,TGTGCCGTCCGGGACACTGCCGAGGAGACCCAGTACTTC,CAVRDTAEETQYF
TRBV27,-,-,TRBJ1-6,13,TGTGCCAGCACACCACGACAGAATTCACCCCTCCACTTT,CASTPRQNSPLHF
TRBV5-5,-,TRBD2,TRBJ2-7,18,TGTGCCAGCAGCTTGGCCTTAGCGGGAGGGCCGGGTACCTACGAGCAGTACTTC,CASSLALAGGPGTYEQYF
TRBV19,once,-,TRBJ2-6,16,TGTGCCAGTAGTATGTACAGGGACTCTGGGGCCAACGTCCTGACTTTC,CASSMYRDSGANVLTF
TRBV9,-,TRBD2,TRBJ2-1,15,TGTGCCAGCAGCGTAGCTACTAGCGGGCACAATGAGCAGTTCTTC,CASSVATSGHNEQFF
TRBV7-2,-,TRBD1,TRBJ1-2,14,TGTGCCAGCAGCTTAGGGGACAGGGGCTATGGCTACACCTTC,CASSLGDRGYGYTF
TRBV18,once,-,TRBJ2-5,13,TGTGCCAGCTCACCAGCGCGGGCGGAGACCCAGTACTTC,CASSPARAETQYF
TRBV30,-,TRBD1,TRBJ1-5,15,TGTGCCTGGAGTACACAGGGGATTAGCAATCAGCCCCAGCATTTT,CAWSTQGISNQPQHF
TRBV10-2,-,TRBD2,TRBJ2-1,15,TGCGCCAGCAGACTAGCGGGAGGGGCGGGCGATGAGCAGTTCTTC,CASRLAGGAGDEQFF
TRBV9,-,TRBD2,TRBJ2-4,17,TGTGCCAGCAGCGGAGGACTAGCGGGAGGGTCCAAAAACATTCAGTACTTC,CASSGGLAGGSKNIQYF
TRBV5-1,-,TRBD1,TRBJ2-7,14,TGCGCCAGCAGCCCCCAGGGACAGTCCTACGAGCAGTACTTC,CASSPQGQSYEQYF
TRBV15,-,TRBD2,TRBJ2-1,18,TGTGCCACCAGCAGAGATGGGCTAAGCAGAGCGGGAGGATCCGAGCAGTTCTTC,CATSRDGLSRAGGSEQFF